The 2 T cell receptor beta chains below come from one sample, sequenced in a study of cytomegalovirus exposure and HLA in healthy donors. Primers included in the PCR were 60 Vbeta and 13 Jbeta primers. The table came from immunoSEQ multiplex PCR; TCRdb's copy has only in-frame clones and leaves some out. This sample carries 95,000 to 150,000 clones, roughly 78% of them seen once, and the ten largest clones take 6% to 8%. Material for sequencing was PBMCs. These TCRs come from a woman between 40 and 55 years old in good health and CMV-seronegative.

A few counts support this clone. V usage is TRBV29-1 and J usage is TRBJ2-3, with D possibly TRBD2 on 6 matching bases. CDR3 length: 12 residues. Trimming stripped 7 bases from V and 4 bases from J, with 12 bases between. Germline loops: CDR1 SQVTM, CDR2 ANQGSEA. The CDR3 loop is CSGGGYADTQYF. CDR3 sequence (DNA): TGCAGCGGGGGAGGCTATGCAGATACGCAGTATTTT.

V usage is TRBV4-3 and J usage is TRBJ2-7; maybe TRBD1 (5 bases). V was clipped by 4 bases and J by 5 bases, with 15 bases between them. The CDR3 spans 14 residues. Germline CDR1 is LGHNA and CDR2 is YSLEER. The CDR3 spells CASSLNFGANEQYF. In DNA, the CDR3 is TGCGCCAGCAGCCTAAATTTTGGGGCCAACGAGCAGTACTTC.